A single sample gave rise to the 27 T cell receptor beta chains below, sequenced in a study of lymphopenia after photon versus proton radiotherapy. The assay was immunoSEQ multiplex PCR, and TCRdb's table has in-frame clones only and misses some. The table includes around 59,000 clones, about four fifths detected once. Sequencing used peripheral blood, obtained from a patient treated with proton-based radiotherapy. The receptor source for this set is a man in his fifties or sixties with pancreatic cancer.

V and J are TRBV13 and TRBJ2-7; 11 positions match TRBD2. The V and J ends lost 0 bases and 1 base, in that order; junction bases with no gene match: 8. From germline, CDR1 is PRHDT and CDR2 FYEKMQ (reference sequence). The length of the CDR3 is 18 residues. The CDR3 DNA sequence: TGTGCCAGCAGCTTAGGATTTCTAGCGGGAGGTACGTCCTACGAGCAGTACTTC. This sequence encodes CASSLGFLAGGTSYEQYF.

The rearrangement joins TRBV19 to TRBJ2-7, with 7 bases fitting TRBD2. Trimming at V came to 7 bases and at J to 4 bases, leaving 7 bases not matched to a gene. CDR1 is LNHDA and CDR2 is SQIVND in the germline V gene (reference sequence). The CDR3 has 13 residues. DNA for the CDR3: TGTGCCAGTATGCGGGAGATCAGGTACGAGCAGTACTTC. Translated, it gives CASMREIRYEQYF.

The rearrangement joins TRBV29-1 to TRBJ2-1; D is ambiguous. The CDR3 sequence is 16 residues long. CDR1 is SQVTM, CDR2 ANQGSEA, per germline. V shed 1 base and J shed 5 bases, with 18 bases lying between them. The CDR3 coding sequence is TGCAGCGTTGAAGTTTCGCGACTGAGAGTAAACAATGAGCAGTTCTTC. Translation: CSVEVSRLRVNNEQFF.

The V and J genes are TRBV6-4 and TRBJ1-5, with D perhaps matching TRBD1 (6 bases). From germline, CDR1 is MRHNA and CDR2 SNTAGT. CDR3 size: 19 residues. The ends were cut back, 4 bases at V and 0 bases at J, with 22 bases in the middle. The CDR3 bases are TGTGCCAGCAGTGCCTTAGGAGGGGACAAAGCCTATAGCAATCAGCCCCAGCATTTT. This gives the protein CASSALGGDKAYSNQPQHF.

V is TRBV27 and J is TRBJ2-5; no clear D. The CDR3 has 15 amino acids. Germline V gene data show CDR1 as MNHEY and CDR2 as SMNVEV (reference sequence). Deletions cut 5 bases from V and 5 bases from J, with 18 bases between. CDR3 in DNA: TGTGCCAGCAGTCCTTCGTGGGGATTTGGGGAGACCCAGTACTTC. Translated, it gives CASSPSWGFGETQYF.

This chain joins TRBV7-6 and TRBJ2-3; maybe TRBD2 (5 bases). There are 15 residues in the CDR3. The germline V gene encodes CDR1 SGHVS and CDR2 FNYEAQ. Deletions cut 2 bases from V and 0 bases from J, with 9 bases between. CDR3 sequence: CASSLFAGSTDTQYF. CDR3 nucleotide sequence: TGTGCCAGCAGCTTATTCGCGGGTAGCACAGATACGCAGTATTTT.

The rearrangement links TRBV28 to TRBJ2-3; D call uncertain. Germline V gene data show CDR1 as MDHEN and CDR2 as SYDVKM. The CDR3 has 13 residues. Between the trimmed V and J ends, which lost 10 bases and 3 bases, there was a span of 14 bases. CDR3 bases: TGTGCCACGGACGGCGGATGGACAGATACGCAGTATTTT. Translated, it gives CATDGGWTDTQYF.

Remarks on this clone: Other DNA variants within this sample encode the same CDR3. This sequence joins TRBV7-3 and TRBJ2-7, with 8 bases aligning to TRBD2. The CDR3 covers 14 residues. In germline, CDR1 is SGHTA, CDR2 FQGTGA. V lost 2 bases, J lost 6 bases, and 6 bases stayed unmatched. CDR3 protein: CASSLGLAGSEQYF. The CDR3 DNA is TGTGCCAGCAGCTTAGGACTAGCAGGCTCCGAGCAGTACTTC.

The chain carries TRBV7-2 and TRBJ1-5, with no clear D. The CDR3 is 14 residues long. Germline loops: CDR1 SGHTA, CDR2 FQGNSA. Between the trimmed V and J ends, which lost 1 base and 9 bases, there was a span of 13 bases. CDR3 in DNA: TGTGCCAGCAGCTTAGACGTATCGGCATTGCCCCAGCATTTT. It codes for CASSLDVSALPQHF.

V usage is TRBV28 and J usage is TRBJ1-2; no firm D call. Germline V gene lookup returns CDR1 MDHEN and CDR2 SYDVKM. V was trimmed by 4 bases and J by 3 bases, leaving 9 bases between them. This CDR3 region has 13 residues. CDR3 in amino acids: CASSSPGYYGYTF. The CDR3 DNA follows: TGTGCCAGCAGTTCCCCGGGGTACTATGGCTACACCTTC.

A word on this clone: This same CDR3 is encoded by further DNA sequences in the sample. The chain carries TRBV18 and TRBJ2-7, with TRBD1 matching over 7 bases. J lost 3 bases, V lost 3 bases, and 5 bases had no gene match. This CDR3 is built from 14 residues. Per germline, CDR1 KGHSH and CDR2 LQKENI. CDR3 nucleotide sequence: TGTGCCAGCTCACCGCGGACAGGTCTCTACGAGCAGTACTTC. This gives the protein CASSPRTGLYEQYF.

This clone is judged medium-sized (0.01 to 0.1%). The chain couples TRBV15 to TRBJ1-2; 7 positions match TRBD1. CDR3 length equals 14 residues. The V and J ends lost 3 bases and 3 bases, in that order; junction bases with no gene match: 4. Germline V gives CDR1 LNHNV, CDR2 YYDKDF (reference sequence). CDR3 in amino acids: CATSSPGQHYGYTF. The CDR3 DNA follows: TGTGCCACCAGCAGTCCGGGACAGCACTATGGCTACACCTTC.

This clone was seen once. The rearrangement joins TRBV27 to TRBJ2-2, with TRBD2 matching 12 bases. The germline gives CDR1 MNHEY, CDR2 SMNVEV (reference sequence). CDR3 size: 19 residues. J lost 2 bases, V lost 1 base, and 8 bases had no gene match. The CDR3 sequence: CASSLFLAGGLKNTGELFF. The CDR3 DNA is TGTGCCAGCAGTTTATTTCTAGCGGGAGGGCTGAAAAACACCGGGGAGCTGTTTTTT.

V usage is TRBV5-4 and J usage is TRBJ2-5; 10 bases map to TRBD1. J gave up 5 bases and V 1 base, and 11 bases lay outside the gene matches. The CDR3 has 17 residues. Germline values: CDR1 SGHNT, CDR2 YYREEE (reference sequence). Here the CDR3 reads CASSLSIDRGRGETQYF. The DNA of the CDR3 is TGTGCCAGCAGCTTGAGCATCGACAGGGGGCGAGGTGAGACCCAGTACTTC.

The table lists this clone with a few counts. J is TRBJ1-1 and V is TRBV7-6; D gene unclear. V lost 3 bases to trimming and J lost 0 bases, with 11 bases between them. This CDR3 spans 15 amino acids. CDR1 SGHVS and CDR2 FNYEAQ come from the germline V gene. The CDR3 DNA follows: TGTGCCAGCAGCTTGGGTTTAGGGTTGAACACTGAAGCTTTCTTT. Encoded protein: CASSLGLGLNTEAFF.

This clone was recorded a few times. The chain links TRBV27 to TRBJ1-2; D call uncertain. Deletions cut 3 bases from V and 2 bases from J, with 7 bases between. The germline V gene encodes CDR1 MNHEY and CDR2 SMNVEV (reference sequence). CDR3 length: 13 residues. In DNA form, the CDR3 reads TGTGCCAGCAGTTTGGGTGTGAACTATGGCTACACCTTC. Protein sequence: CASSLGVNYGYTF.

The CDR3 spells CASSFLRDNYEQYF. Here the CDR3 DNA reads TGTGCCAGCAGCTTTTTGCGGGATAACTACGAGCAGTACTTC. The chain joins TRBV7-9 to TRBJ2-7, with D possibly matching TRBD2 (6 bases). Per germline, CDR1 SEHNR and CDR2 FQNEAQ (reference sequence). V was pared by 3 bases and J by 3 bases, with 12 bases between. CDR3 length equals 14 residues.

This sequence joins TRBV9 and TRBJ1-3, with a weak D call TRBD1 (5 bases). The CDR3 runs 15 residues. V was trimmed by 4 bases and J by 0 bases, leaving 11 bases between them. Per the germline V gene, CDR1 is SGDLS and CDR2 is YYNGEE. Here the CDR3 reads CASSLSQGSGNTIYF. DNA of the CDR3: TGTGCCAGCAGCCTAAGTCAGGGCTCTGGAAACACCATATATTTT.

The rearrangement links TRBV14 to TRBJ1-2; D ambiguous. CDR3 size: 14 residues. With 0 bases removed from V and 5 bases from J, the gap between germline ends came to 10 bases. Germline V lookup: CDR1 SGHDN, CDR2 FVKESK. For the CDR3, the DNA is TGTGCCAGCAGCCAAGAGGGCATCTCGTATGGCTACACCTTC. As protein: CASSQEGISYGYTF.

The rearrangement links TRBV6-1 to TRBJ2-7; unclear D gene. Germline V gene data show CDR1 as MNHNS and CDR2 as SASEGT. The V end was cut by 6 bases, the J end by 3 bases, with 9 bases between. The CDR3 is 12 residues long. CDR3 coding DNA: TGTGCCAGCAGCCTAATGAGCTACGAGCAGTACTTC. It is translated as CASSLMSYEQYF.

The rearrangement joins TRBV9 to TRBJ2-7, with TRBD2 as a possible D gene (5 bases). Trimming took 3 bases from V and 0 from J, leaving 16 bases between them. The CDR3 has 16 residues. Germline V lookup: CDR1 SGDLS, CDR2 YYNGEE. The CDR3 DNA is TGTGCCAGCAGCGCCGGAATAGGACTTAGCTCCTACGAGCAGTACTTC. This encodes CASSAGIGLSSYEQYF.

The rearrangement links TRBV11-2 to TRBJ2-7; 8 bases agree with TRBD2. This CDR3 has 12 amino acids. J lost 9 bases, V lost 5 bases, and 6 bases had no gene match. Per the germline V gene, CDR1 is SGHAT and CDR2 is FQNNGV. Here the CDR3 reads CASSLAGGGQYF. The CDR3, as DNA: TGTGCCAGCAGCCTGGCGGGGGGCGGGCAGTACTTC.

The gene calls are TRBV5-1 and TRBJ1-4, with D maybe TRBD1 (6 bases). This CDR3 contains 14 residues. Germline-derived CDR1 and CDR2 are SGHRS and YFSETQ. Trimming pared 4 bases from V and 4 bases from J, leaving 11 bases between. The CDR3 loop reads CASSEGGVNEKLFF. The DNA for the CDR3 is TGCGCCAGCAGCGAGGGGGGCGTTAATGAAAAACTGTTTTTT. Full variable domain (remainder filled in from reference TRBV5-1 and TRBJ1-4): KAGVTQTPRYLIKTRGQQVTLSCSPISGHRSVSWYQQTPGQGLQFLFEYFSETQRNKGNFPGRFSGRQFSNSRSEMNVSTLELGDSALYLCASSEGGVNEKLFFGSGTQLSVL.

The sample holds a few counts of this clone. This chain links TRBV18 with TRBJ2-7; TRBD1 might be the D (6 bases). Germline lookup yields CDR1 KGHSH and CDR2 LQKENI. The CDR3 consists of 16 residues. The ends were cut back, 1 base at V and 7 bases at J, with 20 bases in the middle. CDR3 coding DNA: TGTGCCAGCTCACCACTTATGGTGCAGGGGTACGGGGAGCAGTACTTC. As protein: CASSPLMVQGYGEQYF.

The chain uses TRBV7-8 and TRBJ1-1, with TRBD1 as a possible D gene (5 bases). Trimming stripped 5 bases from V and 6 bases from J, with 10 bases between. The CDR3 totals 12 residues. Germline assignment: CDR1 SGHVS and CDR2 FQNEAQ. CDR3 loop: CASSSSGPEAFF. In DNA form, the CDR3 reads TGTGCCAGCAGCAGCTCGGGGCCTGAAGCTTTCTTT.

J is TRBJ1-5 and V is TRBV10-2; perhaps TRBD1 as D (5 bases). Deletions cut 3 bases from V and 5 bases from J, with 14 bases between. The CDR3 length is 15 residues. From germline, CDR1 is WSHSY and CDR2 SAAADI. The CDR3 bases are TGCGCCAGCAGTGATTCAGGGAAAGGTCATCAGCCCCAGCATTTT. It is translated as CASSDSGKGHQPQHF.

The rearrangement joins TRBV7-2 to TRBJ1-1; 9 bases map to TRBD1. Trimming took 5 bases from V and 4 from J; bases not matched to a gene: 8. This CDR3 is 15 amino acids long. Germline V gene data show CDR1 as SGHTA and CDR2 as FQGNSA. The DNA of the CDR3 is TGTGCCAGCAGCCTTCCGGGACAGGGCCTCACTGAAGCTTTCTTT. The encoded protein is CASSLPGQGLTEAFF.